A single sample is the source of the 23 T cell receptor beta chains below, sequenced in a study of shared clonotypes between healthy human individuals. The assay was immunoSEQ multiplex PCR, and TCRdb's table has in-frame clones only and misses some. The table records 740,000 or so clones, around 78% of them present only once. The sequenced material came from memory CD4+ T cells sorted from blood. The subset denotes: CD45RA-negative fraction. These TCRs come from a woman between 25 and 40 years old in good health.

The chain combines TRBV15 with TRBJ2-5; 12 bases map to TRBD2. With V trimmed by 3 bases and J by 0 bases, 8 bases remained unmatched. Germline CDR1 LNHNV, CDR2 YYDKDF (reference sequence). The CDR3 length is 18 residues. CDR3 sequence: CATSSDPGLAGYQETQYF. The CDR3 DNA sequence: TGTGCCACCAGCAGTGATCCCGGACTAGCGGGGTACCAAGAGACCCAGTACTTC.

V usage is TRBV19 and J usage is TRBJ1-5, with TRBD1 as a possible D gene (6 bases). The CDR3 runs 15 residues. The V and J ends lost 9 bases and 5 bases respectively, with 20 bases between them. Germline V gene lookup returns CDR1 LNHDA and CDR2 SQIVND (reference sequence). CDR3: CASRPVWGRDQPQHF. DNA for the CDR3: TGTGCCAGCCGCCCCGTGTGGGGGCGGGATCAGCCCCAGCATTTT.

The table lists this clone with a count of one. V usage is TRBV5-1 and J usage is TRBJ2-7; 8 bases are shared with TRBD2. Germline V gene data show CDR1 as SGHRS and CDR2 as YFSETQ. The CDR3 has 15 amino acids. The V gene end was trimmed by 0 bases and the J gene end by 2 bases; junction bases not matched to a gene: 4. CDR3 nucleotides: TGCGCCAGCAGCTTGGGGGTCGGGAGGGCCTACGAGCAGTACTTC. It encodes CASSLGVGRAYEQYF.

This sequence joins TRBV28 and TRBJ1-5; D not certain. This CDR3 contains 14 residues. Germline V gene sequence: CDR1 MDHEN, CDR2 SYDVKM. V was pared by 4 bases and J by 3 bases, with 10 bases between. CDR3: CASSSADPNQPQHF. For the CDR3, the DNA is TGTGCCAGCAGTTCCGCAGATCCCAATCAGCCCCAGCATTTT.

With regard to this clone: An end of the junction does not agree with germline; a read error may underlie this. The rearrangement joins TRBV5-1 to TRBJ2-1; D unresolved. Germline V gives CDR1 SGHRS, CDR2 YFSETQ. The CDR3 runs 13 residues. CDR3 nucleotide sequence: TGCGCCAGCAGATTGGGTTTAAACAATGAGCAGTTCTTC. Amino acids: CASRLGLNNEQFF.

This clone was observed a handful of times. The chain combines TRBV27 with TRBJ1-1, with 10 bases identical to TRBD1. Per the germline V gene, CDR1 is MNHEY and CDR2 is SMNVEV (reference sequence). The CDR3 is 14 residues long. The V and J ends lost 1 base and 9 bases, in that order; junction bases with no gene match: 5. The CDR3 region has the DNA TGTGCCAGCAGTTTATGGGGACAGGGGCGACAAGCTTTCTTT. It is translated as CASSLWGQGRQAFF.

The chain links TRBV5-1 to TRBJ2-5, with D possibly matching TRBD2 (6 bases). The germline CDR1 and CDR2 sequences are SGHRS and YFSETQ. Trimming took off 1 base at V and 1 base at J, with 23 bases between the two ends. The CDR3 extends over 19 amino acids. This chain's CDR3 is CASSLPLTPSDDTQETQYF. The CDR3, as DNA: TGCGCCAGCAGCTTGCCACTAACCCCTAGCGACGATACCCAAGAGACCCAGTACTTC.

The chain recombines TRBV28 with TRBJ2-7; 9 nucleotides align to TRBD2. CDR1 MDHEN and CDR2 SYDVKM come from the germline V gene. V trimming: 2 bases; J trimming: 6 bases; junction bases outside the gene matches: 14. There are 17 residues in the CDR3. The CDR3 is CASSLTLGFLAGAEQYF. In DNA form, the CDR3 reads TGTGCCAGCAGTTTAACCCTTGGCTTCTTAGCGGGAGCCGAGCAGTACTTC.

This clone occurred once. Other nucleotide sequences from this sample produce the same CDR3. This chain links TRBV6-6 with TRBJ1-5, with TRBD1 as a possible D gene (6 bases). V lost 6 bases and J lost 7, with 10 bases in between. This CDR3 is built from 12 residues. CDR1 and CDR2 from the germline V gene are MNHNY and SVGAGI (reference sequence). DNA of the CDR3: TGTGCCAGCAGACAGGGTAACCAGCCCCAGCATTTT. This sequence encodes CASRQGNQPQHF.

The chain links TRBV5-1 to TRBJ2-3; no clear D. The CDR3 covers 12 residues. Germline V gives CDR1 SGHRS, CDR2 YFSETQ. The V end was cut by 0 bases, the J end by 7 bases, with 6 bases between. The chain's CDR3 is CASSLVPNTQYF. The CDR3 nucleotides read TGCGCCAGCAGCTTGGTCCCGAATACGCAGTATTTT. Using reference TRBV5-1 and TRBJ2-3 for the parts outside the CDR3, the full variable domain is KAGVTQTPRYLIKTRGQQVTLSCSPISGHRSVSWYQQTPGQGLQFLFEYFSETQRNKGNFPGRFSGRQFSNSRSEMNVSTLELGDSALYLCASSLVPNTQYFGPGTRLTVL.

This clone showed up many times. The chain uses TRBV28 and TRBJ2-3, with a weak D call TRBD2 (6 bases). Per germline, CDR1 MDHEN and CDR2 SYDVKM. The V end lost 7 bases, the J end lost 5 bases, and 19 bases lay between the germline ends. The CDR3 contains 15 residues. The CDR3 DNA sequence: TGTGCCAGCATCAAACGGGAGACCGGAGGAGATACGCAGTATTTT. Protein: CASIKRETGGDTQYF.

The chain links TRBV5-1 to TRBJ2-1, with 8 bases identical to TRBD2. This CDR3 is built from 15 residues. V lost 7 bases to trimming and J lost 4 bases; unmatched junction nucleotides: 10. Germline CDR1 SGHRS, CDR2 YFSETQ. DNA of the CDR3: TGCGCCAGCCGGGTTACTAGCGGATATTACAATGAGCAGTTCTTC. Its translation is CASRVTSGYYNEQFF.

The rearrangement links TRBV30 to TRBJ1-5, with D possibly being TRBD1 (5 bases). CDR1 and CDR2 (germline): GTSNPN, SVGIG (reference sequence). Trimming shortened V by 3 bases and J by 2 bases, and 8 bases separated the two germline ends. The length of the CDR3 is 13 residues. CDR3: CAWRGAGNQPQHF. In DNA form, the CDR3 reads TGTGCCTGGAGAGGGGCAGGCAATCAGCCCCAGCATTTT.

This clone has more than one count but fewer than ten. The chain recombines TRBV15 with TRBJ2-7; 8 nucleotides line up with TRBD2. V was clipped by 4 bases and J by 4 bases; unmatched bases: 12. Germline values: CDR1 LNHNV, CDR2 YYDKDF (reference sequence). The CDR3 has 16 amino acids. Here the CDR3 reads CATSTERTSYPYEQYF. CDR3 sequence (DNA): TGTGCCACCAGCACCGAACGGACTAGCTATCCGTACGAGCAGTACTTC.

The V call is TRBV5-6, the J call TRBJ2-3; D unclear. Trimming took off 4 bases at V and 5 bases at J, with 11 bases between the two ends. Germline V gives CDR1 SGHDT, CDR2 YYEEEE. CDR3 length: 13 amino acids. The CDR3 sequence is CASSDGVQDTQYF. Here the CDR3 DNA reads TGTGCCAGCAGCGATGGAGTTCAAGATACGCAGTATTTT. Variable domain in full (rest from reference TRBV5-6 and TRBJ2-3): DAGVTQSPTHLIKTRGQQVTLRCSPKSGHDTVSWYQQALGQGPQFIFQYYEEEERQRGNFPDRFSGHQFPNYSSELNVNALLLGDSALYLCASSDGVQDTQYFGPGTRLTVL.

The chain links TRBV27 to TRBJ2-2, with TRBD2 identical over 10 bases. CDR1 and CDR2 (germline): MNHEY, SMNVEV (reference sequence). The CDR3 is made up of 15 amino acids. V was pared by 5 bases and J by 4 bases, with 4 bases of the junction left unmatched. The CDR3 bases are TGTGCCAGCAGTCCGGGACTAGCGCTCACCGGGGAGCTGTTTTTT. It is translated as CASSPGLALTGELFF.

This clone was counted a few times. The rearrangement links TRBV2 to TRBJ1-5; 11 bases map to TRBD1. Germline assignment: CDR1 SNHLY and CDR2 FYNNEI. This CDR3 comprises 13 residues. Trimming at V came to 7 bases and at J to 7 bases, leaving 3 bases not matched to a gene. CDR3 nucleotides: TGTGCCAGCAAGGGACAGGGGGACCAGCCCCAGCATTTT. This sequence encodes CASKGQGDQPQHF.

V gene TRBV6-1 combines with J gene TRBJ2-7; 11 bases agree with TRBD2. Germline assignment: CDR1 MNHNS and CDR2 SASEGT. V lost 4 bases, J lost 6 bases, and 5 bases stayed unmatched. The CDR3 is made up of 14 amino acids. The chain's CDR3 is CASSVTSGSGEQYF. The CDR3 nucleotides are TGTGCCAGCAGTGTTACTAGCGGGAGTGGCGAGCAGTACTTC.

The rearrangement joins TRBV5-1 to TRBJ2-7; 14 bases agree with TRBD2. Germline CDR1 and CDR2: SGHRS and YFSETQ. V shed 5 bases, J shed 0 bases, and the junction held 4 bases outside the gene matches. CDR3 length equals 16 residues. CDR3 loop: CASRTTSGRASYEQYF. As DNA, the CDR3 is TGCGCCAGCAGAACGACTAGCGGGAGGGCCTCCTACGAGCAGTACTTC.

This chain uses TRBV4-2 with TRBJ2-7, with a weak D call TRBD1 (6 bases). The germline V gene has CDR1 LGHNA and CDR2 YNFKEQ. This CDR3 contains 18 residues. The V end was cut by 0 bases, the J end by 3 bases, with 21 bases between. CDR3 protein: CASSQDLTGYSTYYEQYF. The CDR3 coding sequence is TGTGCCAGCAGCCAAGATTTAACAGGGTACTCCACGTACTACGAGCAGTACTTC.

The V call is TRBV7-9, the J call TRBJ2-3; 12 bases agree with TRBD2. There are 14 residues in the CDR3. The ends lost 5 bases at V and 5 bases at J; junction bases unmatched: 2. Germline CDR1 SEHNR, CDR2 FQNEAQ (reference sequence). CDR3 bases: TGTGCCAGCAGCGTGGGACTAGCGGGAGATACGCAGTATTTT. Translated: CASSVGLAGDTQYF.

This clone has more than one count but fewer than ten. The chain combines TRBV2 with TRBJ2-7, with D possibly being TRBD1 (6 bases). The CDR3 runs to 14 residues. V was cut by 4 bases and J by 6 bases, with 16 bases left in between. Germline V gene lookup returns CDR1 SNHLY and CDR2 FYNNEI. CDR3 nucleotide sequence: TGTGCCAGCAGTGGGGGGCGGGCCACCCTCGAGCAGTACTTC. The encoded protein is CASSGGRATLEQYF.

CDR3 bases: TGTGCCAGCAGTGAAGCGCTCGGACAGTATAGCAATCAGCCCCAGCATTTT. Translated, it gives CASSEALGQYSNQPQHF. This rearrangement joins TRBV2 to TRBJ1-5; weak D call: TRBD1 (6 bases). The CDR3 is 17 amino acids. V was trimmed by 0 bases and J by 0 bases, leaving 12 bases between them. CDR1 and CDR2 (germline): SNHLY, FYNNEI.